This T cell receptor (beta chain) emerged from a study of blood T cell repertoires in COVID-19. About the research overall: COVID-19 samples collected from the United States, Italy and Spain covered acute and convalescent phases. Sources were T cells, B-cell-depleted T cells, or PBMCs; the material itself was cDNA or gDNA.

Sequencing used immunoSEQ multiplex PCR; TCRdb keeps in-frame clones, though not all of them. The table shows about 100,000 clones, with roughly 80% occurring only once. The CDR3 has 14 residues. Trimming pared 2 bases from V and 4 bases from J, leaving 8 bases between. CDR1 is KGHSH, CDR2 LQKENI, per germline. This clonotype originated in a man between 65 and 80 years old with active or convalescent COVID-19. The gene calls are TRBV18 and TRBJ1-4, with TRBD1 as a possible D gene (5 bases). The sequenced material came from peripheral blood. CDR3 DNA sequence: TGTGCCAGCTCACCAGGGGGGAATAATGAAAAACTGTTTTTT. It specifies CASSPGGNNEKLFF. Based on the CDR3 plus reference TRBV18 and TRBJ1-4, the full variable domain is NAGVMQNPRHLVRRRGQEARLRCSPMKGHSHVYWYRQLPEEGLKFMVYLQKENIIDESGMPKERFSAEFPKEGPSILRIQQVVRGDSAAYFCASSPGGNNEKLFFGSGTQLSVL.